This T cell receptor beta chain derives from a study of shared clonotypes between healthy human individuals. On the study more broadly: Per donor, CD8 memory used one plate, CD8 naive used two, CD4 memory used three and CD4 naive used three. Findings and limits, study-wide: A handful of donors had 4% to 6.5% of their naive CD4 clonotypes in common.

Trimming shortened V by 1 base and J by 1 base, and 14 bases separated the two germline ends. The germline V gene encodes CDR1 PRHDT and CDR2 FYEKMQ (reference sequence). The CDR3 sequence is 17 residues long. Clones were sequenced by immunoSEQ multiplex PCR, and TCRdb holds only the in-frame ones, with some missing. The table lists about 79,000 clones, about 61% of them singletons. This clone has just a few counts. The target antigen is unknown. The chain joins TRBV13 to TRBJ2-4, with D possibly TRBD1 on 6 matching bases. Sequencing used memory CD8+ T cells sorted from blood. Subset described: CD45RO+ cells pooled with CCR7-negative TemRA cells. The receptor's source is a man aged 25-45 years in good health. The CDR3 is CASSLETGLEAKNIQYF. The CDR3 DNA is TGTGCCAGCAGCTTAGAGACAGGTCTTGAGGCCAAAAACATTCAGTACTTC.